Included here is one TCR beta chain sequence, with context. In the same sample, other DNA sequences code for this CDR3. The entry originates in a study of cytomegalovirus exposure and HLA in healthy donors. For the study at large: In terms of ancestry, the Caucasian-associated cluster contained 80% to 90% of the roughly 360 genotyped donors.

Germline V gives CDR1 MRHNA, CDR2 SNTAGT. V was cut by 6 bases and J by 1 base, with 9 bases left in between. CDR3 length equals 13 residues. With 60 Vbeta and 13 Jbeta primers, the PCR was carried out. Profiled with immunoSEQ multiplex PCR; TCRdb holds only in-frame clones, not every one. The repertoire table contains about 90,000 clones. The V gene is TRBV6-4, the J gene TRBJ1-1, with a weak D call TRBD1 (5 bases). The specimen was PBMCs. This receptor was obtained from a woman under 40 in good health and CMV-seronegative. In DNA form, the CDR3 reads TGTGCCAGCAGACAGGCAACGAACACTGAAGCTTTCTTT. Residues: CASRQATNTEAFF.